Listed below are T cell receptor beta chains from one sample, sequenced in a study of blood T cell repertoires in COVID-19. The method was immunoSEQ multiplex PCR; TCRdb's version includes in-frame clones alone and lacks a portion of them. The sample gives 140,000 or so clones, about 83% of which show up once; nearly 3.5% is in the top ten. The sample consisted of PBMCs or T cells enriched from blood (not recorded which). The receptors were sampled from a woman aged 50 to 60 with acute COVID-19. CDR3s include the opening cysteine and the closing phenylalanine or tryptophan.

v_gene,CDR3aa
TRBV19,CASSMASGSEAFF
TRBV7-2,CASSLNGRKTQYF
TRBV3-1/TRBV3-2,CASSHTAGQHSGNTIYF
TRBV18,CASSPPNRDTGELFF
TRBV20-1,CSAPGTYGYTF
TRBV18,CASSPIPAGVSDTQYF
TRBV28,CATDTGRGTTEAFF
TRBV9,CASSWTGDGADTQYF
TRBV27,CASSLQDKPYNEQFF
TRBV6-4,CASSPTSGTDTQYF
TRBV27,CASSLGGQGRISNQPQHF
TRBV5-6,CASSLDRGAYNEQFF
TRBV23-1,CASSQCPGGEVEAFF
TRBV29-1,CSASGQGQKTQYF
TRBV4-2,CASSQDFAGSYEQYF
TRBV27,CASSLQQAGSDTQYF
TRBV15,CATSQQGLAFTGANVLTF
TRBV7-3,CASSFQRLAIDEQFF
TRBV9,CASSVGGQGFYGYTF
TRBV2,CASTRRGVNSPLHF
TRBV10-1,CASSEGQGSSYEQYF
TRBV19,CASSSGRGVEQYF
TRBV6-5,CASGLAGRGEQYF
TRBV6-6,CASSYSRAGGNEQFF
TRBV12-5,CASGSGIPETQYF
TRBV14,CASSQEGHHEQYF
TRBV4-1,CASSQEATPLNTEAFF
TRBV12-5,CASGLVPRTGNTEAFF
TRBV29-1,CSVLYEYIQYF
TRBV11-3,CASSLGPFGSYEQYF
TRBV7-6,CASSLESGTASTNEKLFF
TRBV24-1,CATDRGRPSGNTIYF
TRBV24-1,CATSVRGYGYTF
TRBV12-5,CASGLLQGATEAFF
TRBV4-1,CASSQNLGAGLSSPLHF
TRBV15,CATSRDFRGSYEQYF